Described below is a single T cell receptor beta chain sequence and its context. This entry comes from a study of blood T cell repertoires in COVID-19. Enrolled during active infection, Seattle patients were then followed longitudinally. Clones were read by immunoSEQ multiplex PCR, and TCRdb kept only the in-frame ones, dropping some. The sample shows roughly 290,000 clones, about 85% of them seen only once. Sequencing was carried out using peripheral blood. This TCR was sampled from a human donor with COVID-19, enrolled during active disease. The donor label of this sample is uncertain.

In nucleotides, the CDR3 is TGTGCCAGCAGTTTATACGGGGGGCGCGGCTACACCTTC. Translation: CASSLYGGRGYTF. The gene calls are TRBV27 and TRBJ1-2; a possible D gene is TRBD1 (6 bases). This CDR3 has 13 residues. The V end lost 1 base, the J end lost 8 bases, and 11 bases lay between the germline ends. Germline assignment: CDR1 MNHEY and CDR2 SMNVEV (reference sequence).